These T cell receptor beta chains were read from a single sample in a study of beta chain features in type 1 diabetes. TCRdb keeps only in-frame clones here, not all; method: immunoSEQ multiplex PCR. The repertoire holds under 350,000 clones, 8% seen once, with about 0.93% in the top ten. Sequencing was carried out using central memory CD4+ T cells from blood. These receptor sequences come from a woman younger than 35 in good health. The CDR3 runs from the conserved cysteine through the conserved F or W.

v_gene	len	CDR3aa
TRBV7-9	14	CASSLTTRGNTIYF
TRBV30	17	CAWSVPVLRSPKNIQYF
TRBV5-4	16	CASSLVAGGPFDEQFF
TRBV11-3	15	CASSPSGHGAYEQYF
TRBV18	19	CASSPRLAGAKLRTDTQYF
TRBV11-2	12	CASSLDAETQYF
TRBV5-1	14	CASSPQSRTDTQYF
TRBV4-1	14	CASSQDSWGTEAFF
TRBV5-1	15	CASSLTAGGPSEQFF
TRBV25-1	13	CASGSGGGLRQFF
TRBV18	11	CASSLADEQFF
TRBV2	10	CASSRTLQYF
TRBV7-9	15	CASSLGQGARYGYTF
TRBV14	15	CASSRQADRAYGYTF
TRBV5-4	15	CASSRQGWDTGELFF
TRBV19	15	CASSIGNSGANVLTF
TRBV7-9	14	CASSLDRVSSEQFF
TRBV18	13	CASSRGQAETQYF
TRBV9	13	CASSVEVSDTQYF
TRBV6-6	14	CASLAGGPLETQYF
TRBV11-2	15	CASSLTLSSYNEQFF
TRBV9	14	CASSPSGFTGELFF
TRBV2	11	CASSVGNEQFF
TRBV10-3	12	CAISAVHTEAFF
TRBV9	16	CASSVLAGLNTGELFF
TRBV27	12	CASSLRAGELFF
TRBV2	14	CASRETAARYGYTF
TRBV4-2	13	CASSYRERYEQYF
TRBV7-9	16	CASSKSSGQGVGEQFF
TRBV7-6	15	CASSERYGSGNTIYF
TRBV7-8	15	CASGKLAGRQETQYF
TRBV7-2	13	CASSFGGSETQYF
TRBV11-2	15	CASSDRGRRTDTQYF